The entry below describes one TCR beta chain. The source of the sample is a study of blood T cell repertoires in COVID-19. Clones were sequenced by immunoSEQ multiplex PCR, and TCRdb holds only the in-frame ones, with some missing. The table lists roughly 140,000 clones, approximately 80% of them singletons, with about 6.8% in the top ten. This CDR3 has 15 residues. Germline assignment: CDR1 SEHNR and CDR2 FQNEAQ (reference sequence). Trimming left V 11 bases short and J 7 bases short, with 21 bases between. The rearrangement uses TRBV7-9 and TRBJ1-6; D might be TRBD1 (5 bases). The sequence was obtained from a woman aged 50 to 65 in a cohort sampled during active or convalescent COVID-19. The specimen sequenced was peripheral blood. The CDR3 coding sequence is TGTGCCGGAATCAAAAGTGGGGCGGAGAATTCACCCCTCCACTTT. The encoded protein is CAGIKSGAENSPLHF. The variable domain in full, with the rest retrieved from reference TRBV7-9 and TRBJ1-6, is DTGVSQNPRHKITKRGQNVTFRCDPISEHNRLYWYRQTLGQGPEFLTYFQNEAQLEKSRLLSDRFSAERPKGSFSTLEIQRTEQGDSAMYLCAGIKSGAENSPLHFGNGTRLTVT.